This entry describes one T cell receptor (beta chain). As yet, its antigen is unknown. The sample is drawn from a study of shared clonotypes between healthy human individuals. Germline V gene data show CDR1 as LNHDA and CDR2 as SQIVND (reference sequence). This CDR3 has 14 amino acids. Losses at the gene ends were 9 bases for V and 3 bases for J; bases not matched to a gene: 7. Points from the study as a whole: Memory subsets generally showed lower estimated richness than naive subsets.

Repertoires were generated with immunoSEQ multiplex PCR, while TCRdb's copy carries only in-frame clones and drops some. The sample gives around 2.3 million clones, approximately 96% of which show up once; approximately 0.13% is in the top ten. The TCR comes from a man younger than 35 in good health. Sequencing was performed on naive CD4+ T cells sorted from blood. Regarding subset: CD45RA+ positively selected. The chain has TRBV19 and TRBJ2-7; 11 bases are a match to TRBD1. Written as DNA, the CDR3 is TGTGCCAGGGGTCGGGACAGGGGGATCTACGAGCAGTACTTC. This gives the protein CARGRDRGIYEQYF.